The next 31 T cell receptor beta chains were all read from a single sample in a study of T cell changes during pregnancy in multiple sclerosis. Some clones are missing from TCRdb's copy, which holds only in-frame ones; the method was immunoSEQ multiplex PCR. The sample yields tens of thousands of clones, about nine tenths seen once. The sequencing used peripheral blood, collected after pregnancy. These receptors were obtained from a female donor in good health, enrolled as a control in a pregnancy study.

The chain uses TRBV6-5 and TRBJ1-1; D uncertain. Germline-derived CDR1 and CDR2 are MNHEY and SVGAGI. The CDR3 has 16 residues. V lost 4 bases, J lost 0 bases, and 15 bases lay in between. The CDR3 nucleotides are TGTGCCAGCAGTTCAGCAGCAGGAGGGTTGAACACTGAAGCTTTCTTT. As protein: CASSSAAGGLNTEAFF.

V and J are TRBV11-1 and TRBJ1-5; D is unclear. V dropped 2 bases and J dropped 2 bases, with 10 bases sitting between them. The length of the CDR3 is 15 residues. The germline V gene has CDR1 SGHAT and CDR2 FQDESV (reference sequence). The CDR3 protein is CASSLTAEGNQPQHF. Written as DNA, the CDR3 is TGTGCCAGCAGCTTAACGGCCGAGGGCAATCAGCCCCAGCATTTT. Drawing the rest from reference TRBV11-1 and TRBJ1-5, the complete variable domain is EAEVAQSPRYKITEKSQAVAFWCDPISGHATLYWYRQILGQGPELLVQFQDESVVDDSQLPKDRFSAERLKGVDSTLKIQPAELGDSAMYLCASSLTAEGNQPQHFGDGTRLSIL.

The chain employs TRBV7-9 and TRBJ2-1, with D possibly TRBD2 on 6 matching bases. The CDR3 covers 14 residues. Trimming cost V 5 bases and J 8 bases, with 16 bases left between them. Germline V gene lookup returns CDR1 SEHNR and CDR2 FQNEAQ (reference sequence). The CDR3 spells CASSGTGTLDEQFF. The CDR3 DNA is TGTGCCAGCAGCGGGACCGGGACTCTCGATGAGCAGTTCTTC.

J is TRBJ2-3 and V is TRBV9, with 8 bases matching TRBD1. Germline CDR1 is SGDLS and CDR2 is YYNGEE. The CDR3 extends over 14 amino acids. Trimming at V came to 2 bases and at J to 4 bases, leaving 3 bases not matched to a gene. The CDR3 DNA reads TGTGCCAGCAGCGTGGGGACAGGCTCAGATACGCAGTATTTT. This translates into CASSVGTGSDTQYF.

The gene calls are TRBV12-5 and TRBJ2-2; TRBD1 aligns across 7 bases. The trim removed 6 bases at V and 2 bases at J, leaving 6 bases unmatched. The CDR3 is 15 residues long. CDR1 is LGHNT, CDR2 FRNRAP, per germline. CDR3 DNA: TGTGCTAGTGGAGTGGGACAGCCCAACACCGGGGAGCTGTTTTTT. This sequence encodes CASGVGQPNTGELFF.

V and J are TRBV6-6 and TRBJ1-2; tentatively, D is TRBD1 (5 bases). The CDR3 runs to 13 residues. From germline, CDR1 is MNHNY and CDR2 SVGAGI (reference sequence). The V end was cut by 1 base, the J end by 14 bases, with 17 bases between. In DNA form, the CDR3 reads TGTGCCAGCAGTTACTATTCCGGGACTGAGGAAACCTTC. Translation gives CASSYYSGTEETF.

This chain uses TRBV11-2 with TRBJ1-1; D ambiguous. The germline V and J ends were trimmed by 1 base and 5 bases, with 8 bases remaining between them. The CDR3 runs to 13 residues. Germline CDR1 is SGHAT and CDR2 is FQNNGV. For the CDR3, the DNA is TGTGCCAGCAGCTTAGCGAGGCGGACTGAAGCTTTCTTT. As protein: CASSLARRTEAFF. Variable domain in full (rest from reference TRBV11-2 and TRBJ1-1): EAGVAQSPRYKIIEKRQSVAFWCNPISGHATLYWYQQILGQGPKLLIQFQNNGVVDDSQLPKDRFSAERLKGVDSTLKIQPAKLEDSAVYLCASSLARRTEAFFGQGTRLTVV.

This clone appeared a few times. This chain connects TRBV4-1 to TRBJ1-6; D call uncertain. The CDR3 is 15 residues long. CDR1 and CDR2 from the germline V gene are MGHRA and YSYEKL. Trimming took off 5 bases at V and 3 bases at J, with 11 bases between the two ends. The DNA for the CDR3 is TGCGCCAGCAGCGTGGAGTCACTCTATAATTCACCCCTCCACTTT. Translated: CASSVESLYNSPLHF.

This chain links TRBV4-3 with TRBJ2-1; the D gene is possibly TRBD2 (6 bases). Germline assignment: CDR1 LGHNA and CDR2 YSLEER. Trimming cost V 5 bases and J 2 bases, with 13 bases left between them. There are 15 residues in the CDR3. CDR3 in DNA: TGCGCCAGCAGCTGGCGAGCGGGCACCTACAATGAGCAGTTCTTC. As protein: CASSWRAGTYNEQFF.

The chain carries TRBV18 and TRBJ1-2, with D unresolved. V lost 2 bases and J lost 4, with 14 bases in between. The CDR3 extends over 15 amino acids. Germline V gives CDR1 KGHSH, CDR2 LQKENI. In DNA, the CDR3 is TGTGCCAGCTCACCAACCATGAACCGAGTCTATGGCTACACCTTC. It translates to CASSPTMNRVYGYTF.

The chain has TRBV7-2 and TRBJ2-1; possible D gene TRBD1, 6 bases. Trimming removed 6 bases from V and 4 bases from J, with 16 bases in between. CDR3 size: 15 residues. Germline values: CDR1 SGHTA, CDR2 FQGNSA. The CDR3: CASSPPGAFYNEQFF. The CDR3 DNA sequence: TGTGCCAGCAGTCCCCCAGGGGCGTTTTACAATGAGCAGTTCTTC.

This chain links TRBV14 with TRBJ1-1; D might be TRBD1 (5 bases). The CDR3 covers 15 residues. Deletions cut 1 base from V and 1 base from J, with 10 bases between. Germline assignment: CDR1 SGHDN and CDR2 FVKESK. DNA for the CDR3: TGTGCCAGCAGCCAAGTAGCACAGGCGAACACTGAAGCTTTCTTT. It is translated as CASSQVAQANTEAFF.

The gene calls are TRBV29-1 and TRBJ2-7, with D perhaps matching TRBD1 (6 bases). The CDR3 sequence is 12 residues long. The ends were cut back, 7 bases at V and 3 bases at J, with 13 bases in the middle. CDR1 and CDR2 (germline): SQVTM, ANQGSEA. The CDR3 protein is CSAGLGGYEQYF. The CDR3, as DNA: TGCAGCGCGGGCCTAGGGGGCTACGAGCAGTACTTC.

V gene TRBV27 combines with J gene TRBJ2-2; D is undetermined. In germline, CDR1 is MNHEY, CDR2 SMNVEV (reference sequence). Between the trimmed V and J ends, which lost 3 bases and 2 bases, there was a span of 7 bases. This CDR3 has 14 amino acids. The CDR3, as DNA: TGTGCCAGCAGTTTTGAGGATAACACCGGGGAGCTGTTTTTT. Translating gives CASSFEDNTGELFF.

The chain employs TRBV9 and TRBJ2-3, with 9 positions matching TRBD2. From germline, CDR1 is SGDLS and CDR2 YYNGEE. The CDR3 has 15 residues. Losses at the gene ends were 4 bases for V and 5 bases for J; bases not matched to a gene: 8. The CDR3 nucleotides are TGTGCCAGCAGCCCAGCGGGGGGATCGATAGATACGCAGTATTTT. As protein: CASSPAGGSIDTQYF.

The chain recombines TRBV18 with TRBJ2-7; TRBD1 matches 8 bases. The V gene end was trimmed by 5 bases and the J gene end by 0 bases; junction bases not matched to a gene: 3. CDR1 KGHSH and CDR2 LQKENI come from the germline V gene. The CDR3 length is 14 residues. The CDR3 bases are TGTGCCAGCTCAGCGACAGGGGACTCCTACGAGCAGTACTTC. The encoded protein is CASSATGDSYEQYF.

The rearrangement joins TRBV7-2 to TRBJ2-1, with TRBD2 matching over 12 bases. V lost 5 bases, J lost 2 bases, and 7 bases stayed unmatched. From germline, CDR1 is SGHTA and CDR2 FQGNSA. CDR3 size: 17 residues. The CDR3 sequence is CASSPSLAGGPYNEQFF. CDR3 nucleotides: TGTGCCAGCAGCCCCTCACTAGCGGGGGGCCCCTACAATGAGCAGTTCTTC. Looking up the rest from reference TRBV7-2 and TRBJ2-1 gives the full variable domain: GAGVSQSPSNKVTEKGKDVELRCDPISGHTALYWYRQSLGQGLEFLIYFQGNSAPDKSGLPSDRFSAERTGGSVSTLTIQRTQQEDSAVYLCASSPSLAGGPYNEQFFGPGTRLTVL.

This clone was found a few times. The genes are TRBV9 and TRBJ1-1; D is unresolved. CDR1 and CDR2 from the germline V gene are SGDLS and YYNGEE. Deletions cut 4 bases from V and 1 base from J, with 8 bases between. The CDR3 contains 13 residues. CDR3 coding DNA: TGTGCCAGCAGCTCCCATCAGAACACTGAAGCTTTCTTT. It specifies CASSSHQNTEAFF.

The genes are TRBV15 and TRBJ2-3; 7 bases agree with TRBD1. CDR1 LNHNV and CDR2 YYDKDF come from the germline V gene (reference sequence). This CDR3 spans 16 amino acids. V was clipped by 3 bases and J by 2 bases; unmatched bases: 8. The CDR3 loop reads CATSRTFGTATDTQYF. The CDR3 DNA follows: TGTGCCACCAGCAGGACGTTCGGGACAGCCACAGATACGCAGTATTTT.

This chain's CDR3 is CASSAWTAEPQHF. CDR3 nucleotide sequence: TGTGCCAGCAGCGCCTGGACTGCCGAACCCCAGCATTTT. This rearrangement joins TRBV7-2 to TRBJ1-5; no clear D. Germline CDR1 and CDR2: SGHTA and FQGNSA. Deletions cut 5 bases from V and 10 bases from J, with 15 bases between. The CDR3 consists of 13 residues.

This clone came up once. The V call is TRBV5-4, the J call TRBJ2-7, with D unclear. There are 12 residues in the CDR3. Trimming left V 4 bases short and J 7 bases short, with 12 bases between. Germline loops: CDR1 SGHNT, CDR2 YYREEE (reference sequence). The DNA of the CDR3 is TGTGCCAGCAGCCAAACGCCCAGGGAGCAGTACTTC. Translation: CASSQTPREQYF.

The CDR3 sequence: CASSPGTAGYEQYF. CDR3 sequence (DNA): TGTGCCAGCTCACCAGGGACCGCGGGGTACGAGCAGTACTTC. V is TRBV18 and J is TRBJ2-7; D may be TRBD2 (6 bases). This CDR3 spans 14 amino acids. Germline V gene lookup returns CDR1 KGHSH and CDR2 LQKENI. The germline V and J ends were trimmed by 2 bases and 4 bases, with 12 bases remaining between them.

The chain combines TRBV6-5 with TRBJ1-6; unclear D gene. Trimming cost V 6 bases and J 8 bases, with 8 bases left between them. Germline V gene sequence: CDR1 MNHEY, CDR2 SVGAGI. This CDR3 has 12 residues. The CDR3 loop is CASRYRDSPLHF. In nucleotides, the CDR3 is TGTGCCAGCAGGTATAGAGATTCACCCCTCCACTTT.

DNA of the CDR3: TGTGCCATCAGCCGAGGGAACGGAAACACCATATATTTT. Protein: CAISRGNGNTIYF. The rearrangement links TRBV10-3 to TRBJ1-3, with D hard to call. The CDR3 runs 13 residues. Trimming removed 6 bases from V and 4 bases from J, with 10 bases in between. The germline V gene has CDR1 ENHRY and CDR2 SYGVKD.

The DNA of the CDR3 is TGTGCCAGCAGCTCCTCGGACTGGGAGCAGTTCTTC. Its translation is CASSSSDWEQFF. The chain couples TRBV11-2 to TRBJ2-1, with TRBD2 as a possible D gene (5 bases). Germline V lookup: CDR1 SGHAT, CDR2 FQNNGV. This CDR3 contains 12 residues. V lost 4 bases to trimming and J lost 10 bases, with 11 bases between them.

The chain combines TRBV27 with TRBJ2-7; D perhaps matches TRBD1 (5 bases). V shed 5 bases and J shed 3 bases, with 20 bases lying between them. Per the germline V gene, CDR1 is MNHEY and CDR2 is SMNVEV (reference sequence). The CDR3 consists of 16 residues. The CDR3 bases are TGTGCCAGCAGTCCTGGCTGGCAGGCAGGGAACTACGAGCAGTACTTC. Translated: CASSPGWQAGNYEQYF.

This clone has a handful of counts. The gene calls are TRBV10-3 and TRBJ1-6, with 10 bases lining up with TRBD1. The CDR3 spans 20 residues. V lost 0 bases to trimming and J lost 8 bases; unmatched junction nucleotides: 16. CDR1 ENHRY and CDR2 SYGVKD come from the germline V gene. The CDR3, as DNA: TGTGCCATCAGTGAGTCGGGACAGGGGTCGCCCACTCTACGGGATTCACCCCTCCACTTT. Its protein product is CAISESGQGSPTLRDSPLHF.

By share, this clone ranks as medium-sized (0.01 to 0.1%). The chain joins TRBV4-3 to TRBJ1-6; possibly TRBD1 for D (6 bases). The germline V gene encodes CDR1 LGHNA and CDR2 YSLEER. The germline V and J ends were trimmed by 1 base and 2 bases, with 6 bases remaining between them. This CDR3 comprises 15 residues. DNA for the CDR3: TGCGCCAGCAGCCAAGGGACAGCCTATAATTCACCCCTCCACTTT. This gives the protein CASSQGTAYNSPLHF.

CDR3 bases: TGTGCCAGCAGTGAGGGGCCCAGGCAGCCCCAGCATTTT. Translation: CASSEGPRQPQHF. The chain is built from TRBV2 and TRBJ1-5; maybe TRBD1 (5 bases). There are 13 residues in the CDR3. V was cut by 3 bases and J by 7 bases, with 10 bases left in between. Per the germline V gene, CDR1 is SNHLY and CDR2 is FYNNEI.

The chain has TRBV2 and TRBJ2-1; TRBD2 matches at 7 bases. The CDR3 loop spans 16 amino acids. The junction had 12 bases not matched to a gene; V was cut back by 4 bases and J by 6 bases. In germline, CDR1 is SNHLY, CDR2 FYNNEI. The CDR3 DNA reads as TGTGCCAGCAGTGCCTTCGGCGGGGGATTACTCAATGAGCAGTTCTTC. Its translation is CASSAFGGGLLNEQFF.

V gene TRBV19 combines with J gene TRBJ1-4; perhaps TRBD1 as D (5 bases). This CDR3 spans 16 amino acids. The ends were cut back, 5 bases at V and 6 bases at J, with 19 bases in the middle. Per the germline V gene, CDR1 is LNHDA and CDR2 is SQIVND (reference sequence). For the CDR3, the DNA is TGTGCCAGTAGTCCCCCGGGACGGCGGGGGGATGAAAAACTGTTTTTT. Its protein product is CASSPPGRRGDEKLFF.